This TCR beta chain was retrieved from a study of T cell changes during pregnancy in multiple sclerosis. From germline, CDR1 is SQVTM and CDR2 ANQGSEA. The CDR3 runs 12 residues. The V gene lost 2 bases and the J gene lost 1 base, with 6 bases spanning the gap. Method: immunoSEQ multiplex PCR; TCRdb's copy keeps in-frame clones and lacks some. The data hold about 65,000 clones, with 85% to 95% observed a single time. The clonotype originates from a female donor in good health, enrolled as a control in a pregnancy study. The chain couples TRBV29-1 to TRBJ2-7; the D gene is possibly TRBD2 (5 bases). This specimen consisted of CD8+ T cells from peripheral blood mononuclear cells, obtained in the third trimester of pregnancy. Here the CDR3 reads CSVETGSYEQYF. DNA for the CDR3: TGCAGCGTTGAAACGGGATCCTACGAGCAGTACTTC.